This T cell receptor (beta chain) was observed in a study of monozygotic twins with inflammatory bowel disease. Study results and limitations: Repertoire similarity was not found to differ between concordant and discordant twins, possibly from limited power. None of the different T cell subtypes could be distinguished from one another.

Template-switch reactions added UMIs with a 6-nucleotide sample barcode. TCRdb reprocessed the 5' RACE reads and stores each CDR3 protein as one record, lacking DNA. This sample contains fewer than 550,000 distinct CDR3 sequences. About this clonotype: Its target is not known.

Looked up from germline, CDR1 is SGHKS and CDR2 is YYEKEE (reference sequence). The CDR3 length is 13 residues. This sequence joins TRBV5-5 and TRBJ1-2; TCRdb picks TRBD1, but there is no DNA to check that call. Sequencing was carried out using blood. The clonotype was recovered from a human donor with ulcerative colitis or Crohn's disease, or a healthy co-twin of an affected twin (not recorded which). The CDR3 is CASSRTTGLQDTF.